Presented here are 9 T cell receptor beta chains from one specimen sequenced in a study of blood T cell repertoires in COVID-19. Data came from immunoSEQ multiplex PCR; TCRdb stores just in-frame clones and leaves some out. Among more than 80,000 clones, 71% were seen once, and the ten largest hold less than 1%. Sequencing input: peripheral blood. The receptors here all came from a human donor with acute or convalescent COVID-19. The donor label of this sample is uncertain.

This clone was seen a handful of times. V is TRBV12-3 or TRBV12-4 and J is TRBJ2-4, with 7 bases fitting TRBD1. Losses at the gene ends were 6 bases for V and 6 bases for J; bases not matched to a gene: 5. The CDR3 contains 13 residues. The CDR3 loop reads CASSSDRVNIQYF. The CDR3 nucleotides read TGTGCCAGCAGCTCCGACAGGGTAAACATTCAGTACTTC.

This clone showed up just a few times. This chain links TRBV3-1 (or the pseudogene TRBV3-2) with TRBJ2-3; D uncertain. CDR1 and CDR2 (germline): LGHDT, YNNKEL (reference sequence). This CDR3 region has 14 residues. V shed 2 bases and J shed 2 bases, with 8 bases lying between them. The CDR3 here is CASSQTASTDTQYF. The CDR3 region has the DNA TGTGCCAGCAGCCAAACTGCGTCCACAGATACGCAGTATTTT.

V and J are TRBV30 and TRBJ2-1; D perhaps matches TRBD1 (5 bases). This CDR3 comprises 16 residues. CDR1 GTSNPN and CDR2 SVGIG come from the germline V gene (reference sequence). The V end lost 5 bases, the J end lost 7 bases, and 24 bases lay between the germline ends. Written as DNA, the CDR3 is TGTGCCTGGCGTCAGGCGTCCAGGGCTTTAGGGAATGAGCAGTTCTTC. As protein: CAWRQASRALGNEQFF. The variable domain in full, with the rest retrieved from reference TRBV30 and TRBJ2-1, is SQTIHQWPATLVQPVGSPLSLECTVEGTSNPNLYWYRQAAGRGLQLLFYSVGIGQISSEVPQNLSASRPQDRQFILSSKKLLLSDSGFYLCAWRQASRALGNEQFFGPGTRLTVL.

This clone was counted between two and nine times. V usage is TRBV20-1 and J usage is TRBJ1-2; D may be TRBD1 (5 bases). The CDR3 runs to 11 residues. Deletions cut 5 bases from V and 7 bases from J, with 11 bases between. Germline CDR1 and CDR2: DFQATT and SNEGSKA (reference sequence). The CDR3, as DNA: TGCAGTGCTCATGCGGGGGGTGGCTACACCTTC. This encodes CSAHAGGGYTF.

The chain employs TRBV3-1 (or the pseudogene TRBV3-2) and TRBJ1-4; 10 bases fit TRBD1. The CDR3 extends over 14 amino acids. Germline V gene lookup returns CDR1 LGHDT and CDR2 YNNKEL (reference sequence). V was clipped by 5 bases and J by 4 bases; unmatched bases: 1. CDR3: CASSGTGVNEKLFF. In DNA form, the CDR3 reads TGTGCCAGCAGCGGGACAGGGGTTAATGAAAAACTGTTTTTT.

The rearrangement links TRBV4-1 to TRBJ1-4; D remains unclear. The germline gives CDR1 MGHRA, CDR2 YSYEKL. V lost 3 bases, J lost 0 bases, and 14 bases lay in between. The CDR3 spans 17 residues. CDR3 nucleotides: TGCGCCAGCAGCCAGGAGGCGGAGGGAGCAACTAATGAAAAACTGTTTTTT. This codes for CASSQEAEGATNEKLFF.

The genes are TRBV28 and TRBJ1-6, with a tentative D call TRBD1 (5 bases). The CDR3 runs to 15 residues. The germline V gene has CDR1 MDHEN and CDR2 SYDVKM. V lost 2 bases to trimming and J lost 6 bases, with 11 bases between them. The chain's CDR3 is CASSLRAGRNSPLHF. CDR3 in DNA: TGTGCCAGCAGTTTAAGGGCGGGGCGTAATTCACCCCTCCACTTT.

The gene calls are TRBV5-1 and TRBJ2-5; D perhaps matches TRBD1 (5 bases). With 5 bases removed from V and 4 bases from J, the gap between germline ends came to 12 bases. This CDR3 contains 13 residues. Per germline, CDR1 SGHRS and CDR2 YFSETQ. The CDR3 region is CASRAGLAETQYF. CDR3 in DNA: TGCGCCAGCAGAGCAGGGTTAGCAGAGACCCAGTACTTC. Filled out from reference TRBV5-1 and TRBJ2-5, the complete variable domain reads KAGVTQTPRYLIKTRGQQVTLSCSPISGHRSVSWYQQTPGQGLQFLFEYFSETQRNKGNFPGRFSGRQFSNSRSEMNVSTLELGDSALYLCASRAGLAETQYFGPGTRLLVL.

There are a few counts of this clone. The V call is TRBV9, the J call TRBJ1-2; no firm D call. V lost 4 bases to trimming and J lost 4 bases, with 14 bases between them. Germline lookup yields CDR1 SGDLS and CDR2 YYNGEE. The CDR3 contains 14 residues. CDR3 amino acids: CASSSRRVSYGYTF. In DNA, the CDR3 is TGTGCCAGCAGCTCCCGACGGGTTAGCTATGGCTACACCTTC.